Included here is one TCR beta chain sequence, with context. Its antigen is as yet unknown. At one end, the junction sequence differs from germline, possibly due to a read error. This CDR3 is built from 15 residues. Germline CDR1 reads SNHLY; CDR2 reads FYNNEI. This sample is drawn from a study of lung T cells in sarcoidosis with Löfgren's syndrome. Study-level points and caveats: The most expanded V genes in Löfgren's patients were reportedly TRAV12-1 and TRBV2.

MiXCR, run by TCRdb on the reads, gives a single entry per CDR3 protein. The sample includes 9,000 or so distinct CDR3 sequences, 20% seen only once; the top ten take about 7%. The J gene is TRBJ1-5, the V gene TRBV2; D might be TRBD1 (6 bases). The sequence was collected from a human donor with sarcoidosis (Löfgren's syndrome or another form), or a control subject (not recorded which). The sample consisted of CD4+ T cells from bronchoalveolar lavage. Here the CDR3 reads CASSLGVTGNQPHHF. The CDR3 nucleotides read TGTGCCAGCAGTTTGGGAGTGACAGGCAATCAGCCCCATCATTTT.